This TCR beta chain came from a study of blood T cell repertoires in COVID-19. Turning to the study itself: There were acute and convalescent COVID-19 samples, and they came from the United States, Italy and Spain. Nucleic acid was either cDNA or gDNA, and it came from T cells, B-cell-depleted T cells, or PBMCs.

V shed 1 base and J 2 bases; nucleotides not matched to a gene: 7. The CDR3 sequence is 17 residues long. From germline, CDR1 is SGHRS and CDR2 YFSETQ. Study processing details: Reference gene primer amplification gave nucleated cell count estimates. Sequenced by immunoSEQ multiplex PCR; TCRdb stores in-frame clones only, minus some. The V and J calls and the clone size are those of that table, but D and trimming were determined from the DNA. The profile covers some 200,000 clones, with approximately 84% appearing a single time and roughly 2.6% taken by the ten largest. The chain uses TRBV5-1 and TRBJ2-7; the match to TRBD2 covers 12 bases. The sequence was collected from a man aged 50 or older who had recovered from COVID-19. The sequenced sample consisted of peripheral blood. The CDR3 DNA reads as TGCGCCAGCAGCTTGACTAGCGGGAGGCCCCCCACCTACGAGCAGTACTTC. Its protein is CASSLTSGRPPTYEQYF.